A selection of T cell receptor beta chains follows, all from one sample in a study of T cells in narcolepsy. The method was immunoSEQ multiplex PCR; TCRdb's version includes in-frame clones alone and lacks a portion of them. In the table there are approximately 32,000 clones, around 87% of which are singletons. The material sequenced was CD45RA- memory CD4+ T cells from PBMCs. Receptors were obtained from a human donor with narcolepsy. Both conserved end residues are part of each CDR3. D genes are given only for firm matches. Expanded clones get a size class; other rows say once, few or many, or leave the size out.

size: NA; J: TRBJ2-7; V: TRBV6-1; D: TRBD1; DNA: TGTGCCAGCAGTGAAGCGTTATATGGGACAGGGAGCTCCTACGAGCAGTACTTC; CDR3: CASSEALYGTGSSYEQYF
size: NA; J: TRBJ1-1; V: TRBV10-3; D: NA; DNA: TGTGCCATCAAGTCCGCAGGGTCCGAAGCTTTCTTT; CDR3: CAIKSAGSEAFF
size: NA; J: TRBJ1-2; V: TRBV30; D: NA; DNA: TGTGCCTGGAGTGTACGGGCAGGGCTTGGCGGCTACACCTTC; CDR3: CAWSVRAGLGGYTF
size: NA; J: TRBJ1-1; V: TRBV2; D: NA; DNA: TGTGCCAGCAGAGCCCGCCGGGGGATGAACACTGAAGCTTTCTTT; CDR3: CASRARRGMNTEAFF
size: NA; J: TRBJ1-1; V: TRBV28; D: NA; DNA: TGTGCCAGCAGTTTAGGAGGGGGAAGTGAAGCTTTCTTT; CDR3: CASSLGGGSEAFF
size: NA; J: TRBJ1-1; V: TRBV6-1; D: NA; DNA: TGTGCCAGCAGGACGGCCACGAACACTGAAGCTTTCTTT; CDR3: CASRTATNTEAFF
size: NA; J: TRBJ2-1; V: TRBV5-1; D: TRBD2; DNA: TGCGCCAGCAGCTTGGCCAAGCGGGGAGACATCAATGAGCAGTTCTTC; CDR3: CASSLAKRGDINEQFF
size: once; J: TRBJ2-3; V: TRBV10-3; D: TRBD2; DNA: TGTGCCATCAGCAAGGGACTAGCGGGGCAATCAGATACGCAGTATTTT; CDR3: CAISKGLAGQSDTQYF
size: once; J: TRBJ2-1; V: TRBV4-3; D: TRBD1; DNA: TGCGCCAGCAGCCAAGACCCCAGGGGGCACAATGAGCAGTTCTTC; CDR3: CASSQDPRGHNEQFF
size: NA; J: TRBJ2-3; V: TRBV2; D: TRBD2; DNA: TGTGCCAGCAGTCGGACTAGCGGGAGCACAGATACGCAGTATTTT; CDR3: CASSRTSGSTDTQYF
size: NA; J: TRBJ2-5; V: TRBV9; D: NA; DNA: TGTGCCAGCAGCGCTACCGACCGCCACGGGGAGACCCAGTACTTC; CDR3: CASSATDRHGETQYF
size: NA; J: TRBJ2-7; V: TRBV2; D: NA; DNA: TGTGCCAGCAGTCACTACCCCTCCTACGAGCAGTACTTC; CDR3: CASSHYPSYEQYF
size: NA; J: TRBJ2-1; V: TRBV28; D: TRBD1; DNA: TGTGCCACCTCCCTCCCGGGACAGGGAGTCAGTGAGCAGTTCTTC; CDR3: CATSLPGQGVSEQFF
size: NA; J: TRBJ2-2; V: TRBV6-1; D: NA; DNA: TGTGCCAGCAGTGCTGTGGAGGGCGGGGAGCTGTTTTTT; CDR3: CASSAVEGGELFF
size: NA; J: TRBJ2-7; V: TRBV27; D: TRBD2; DNA: TGTGCCAGCAGTTTACGATGGGAGGGCGAGCAGTACTTC; CDR3: CASSLRWEGEQYF
size: NA; J: TRBJ2-5; V: TRBV28; D: TRBD2; DNA: TGTGCCAGCAGCTCTAGCGGAGAAGAGACCCAGTACTTC; CDR3: CASSSSGEETQYF
size: NA; J: TRBJ1-2; V: TRBV6-4; D: TRBD1; DNA: TGTGCCAGCATGCCGGACAGGTTGCGTGGCTACACCTTC; CDR3: CASMPDRLRGYTF
size: NA; J: TRBJ1-3; V: TRBV12-5; D: NA; DNA: TGTGCTAGTGGTTTGCCACAGAAAGGTGTCTCTGGAAACACCATATATTTT; CDR3: CASGLPQKGVSGNTIYF
size: NA; J: TRBJ2-7; V: TRBV5-1; D: NA; DNA: TGCGCCAGCAGCCCGGGGACTCGGCGCTACGAGCAGTACTTC; CDR3: CASSPGTRRYEQYF
size: NA; J: TRBJ1-1; V: TRBV9; D: TRBD1; DNA: TGTGCCAGCAGCCAGGACAGGGGCGAAGCTTTCTTT; CDR3: CASSQDRGEAFF
size: NA; J: TRBJ2-5; V: TRBV5-4; D: TRBD2; DNA: TGTGCCAGCAGCCGAGCGGCTAGCGGGAGGAAAGAGACCCAGTACTTC; CDR3: CASSRAASGRKETQYF
size: NA; J: TRBJ1-2; V: TRBV29-1; D: NA; DNA: TGCAGCGTTGGTGACAGTGCGAACGGCTACACCTTC; CDR3: CSVGDSANGYTF
size: NA; J: TRBJ2-3; V: TRBV7-8; D: NA; DNA: TGTGCCAGCAGCCCCCCCAGGTCAGATACGCAGTATTTT; CDR3: CASSPPRSDTQYF
size: NA; J: TRBJ1-1; V: TRBV18; D: NA; DNA: TGTGCCAGCTCACCAACAGCGAACACTGAAGCTTTCTTT; CDR3: CASSPTANTEAFF
size: NA; J: TRBJ1-2; V: TRBV5-1; D: TRBD1; DNA: TGCGCCAGCAGCACCGGGACAGGCGGTAATGGCTACACCTTC; CDR3: CASSTGTGGNGYTF
size: NA; J: TRBJ1-1; V: TRBV7-9; D: NA; DNA: TGTGCCAGCAGCTGGGGACGGGACACTGAAGCTTTCTTT; CDR3: CASSWGRDTEAFF
size: NA; J: TRBJ2-1; V: TRBV14; D: TRBD2; DNA: TGTGCCAATCGCCGGCGGACTAGCGGGGTCAACAGCCACAATGAGCAGTTCTTC; CDR3: CANRRRTSGVNSHNEQFF
size: NA; J: TRBJ2-3; V: TRBV30; D: TRBD1; DNA: TGTGCCTGGACTTCCAAGGGGGCTTCCGATACGCAGTATTTT; CDR3: CAWTSKGASDTQYF
size: NA; J: TRBJ1-3; V: TRBV11-2; D: TRBD1; DNA: TGTGCCAGCAGCTTACGGTCCGGGACAGGTGGAAACACCATATATTTT; CDR3: CASSLRSGTGGNTIYF
size: NA; J: TRBJ1-2; V: TRBV21-1; D: NA; DNA: TGTGCCAGCAGCAAGGGGCTTCAGGGGCTCGGCTACACCTTC; CDR3: CASSKGLQGLGYTF
size: NA; J: TRBJ2-5; V: TRBV5-1; D: TRBD2; DNA: TGCGCCAGCAGCTTCGGATCCGGGACTAGCGGTGAGACCCAGTACTTC; CDR3: CASSFGSGTSGETQYF
size: NA; J: TRBJ2-7; V: TRBV2; D: NA; DNA: TGTGCCAGCAGAAGGACAGCCTACGAGCAGTACTTC; CDR3: CASRRTAYEQYF
size: few; J: TRBJ2-1; V: TRBV18; D: NA; DNA: TGTGCCAGCTCACCGCAGGAGAATGAGCAGTTCTTC; CDR3: CASSPQENEQFF
size: few; J: TRBJ2-1; V: TRBV28; D: NA; DNA: TGTGCCAGCAGTTCAGGAGGGACAAGGGTTGATGAGCAGTTCTTC; CDR3: CASSSGGTRVDEQFF
size: NA; J: TRBJ2-3; V: TRBV7-9; D: TRBD2; DNA: TGTGCCAGCAGCCCGGGGAGGGCTAGCGGGGGCTATAGCACAGATACGCAGTATTTT; CDR3: CASSPGRASGGYSTDTQYF
size: NA; J: TRBJ2-3; V: TRBV7-2; D: TRBD2; DNA: TGTGCCAGCAGCCAGGGACTAGCGGGGGACACAGATACGCAGTATTTT; CDR3: CASSQGLAGDTDTQYF
size: few; J: TRBJ1-1; V: TRBV5-1; D: TRBD1; DNA: TGCGCCAGCAGTATGGGACAGCTGAACACTGAAGCTTTCTTT; CDR3: CASSMGQLNTEAFF
size: NA; J: TRBJ2-2; V: TRBV5-1; D: NA; DNA: TGCGCCAGCAGCGGCCCTATGGCGAACACCGGGGAGCTGTTTTTT; CDR3: CASSGPMANTGELFF